This T cell receptor beta chain was recorded in a study of T cells in Graves' hyperthyroidism and ophthalmopathy (dated by TCRdb to between 2019 and 2020). For the study in its entirety: A discovery cohort of about 96 patients, fewer than 50 with Graves' ophthalmopathy and 55 to 65 with stable Graves' hyperthyroidism, was used to find distinguishing TCR V-J signatures. An independent validation cohort of 18 to 20 hyperthyroidism patients and about 15 patients who later progressed to ophthalmopathy tested prospective prediction of ophthalmopathy. The roughly 100 discovery patients were divided at random into training and test sets in a 7:3 ratio. In addition, the study compared T-cell repertoires in thyroid tissue and in blood from roughly six Graves' hyperthyroidism patients. Following sampling, methimazole starting at 30 mg daily was given to hyperthyroidism patients, and high-dose intravenous methylprednisolone was given to ophthalmopathy patients. According to the paper, TCR Vbeta CDR3 sequencing was carried out on 135 peripheral blood samples, which came from approximately 41 ophthalmopathy, 80 or so hyperthyroidism and some 17 progressor patients.

Amplification of TCR beta CDR3 regions was carried out from RNA transcripts. For the first round of RT-PCR on the TCR CDR3, the HTBI primer set was used together with the Qiagen OneStep RT-PCR kit. Libraries were constructed in a second round of multiplex PCR, after which size selection and purification were carried out. Sequencing of the libraries was done on an Illumina HiSeq2000 using paired-end 100 bp reads. On the study's bioinformatics: SOAPnuke was used to process the raw data, with reads discarded if the reads contained adapters or uncalled bases, had a mean Phred below 15, or lacked an exact constant-primer or identifier match. High-quality paired reads were merged using COPE v1.2.5, and each unique nucleotide sequence was defined as a clonotype. MiTCR v1.1 was used to align the clonotypes against IMGT TRBV, TRBD and TRBJ reference segments. The analysis included only V-J combinations with a frequency above 0.0001, which together covered around 99% of the repertoires. A TCS score was defined as the ratio between F50 (clonal expansion) and ExV (chaos), using BLOSUM62-based TCRdist between CDR3 peptides within each V-J. Welch's t-statistics and random forest reduced several hundred V-J features to around 14, which were used in a naive Bayes classifier (R e1071). The similarity between thyroid and blood repertoires was quantified using the Morisita-Horn index. TCRdb applied fastp at Q25 and MiXCR to the public reads, then kept only in-frame beta chains. Rows merge per CDR3 protein into single entries with the most common DNA and genes. These V and J calls rely on TCRdb rather than the paper's analysis. This sample is represented by 80,000 to 100,000 distinct CDR3 sequences; 35% to 45% of them were singletons. The biggest ten clones account for around 9.6% of the sample.

On this clonotype itself: The clone's antigen remains unknown. No base quality values were provided; no much bigger clone lies one nucleotide off.

What the work shows at the level of the full study, not this receptor alone: Most expanded thyroid clonotypes (frequency above 0.001) were also found in blood, which suggests that blood repertoires may mirror thyroid immune responses. In validation, the model predicted progression to ophthalmopathy with approximately 71% sensitivity and 72.22% specificity, a median of around 6.6 months before onset. No statistical method was used to set the sample size in advance, and investigators knew the group allocation. Ophthalmopathy was separated from stable hyperthyroidism by a 13 V-J signature model, with over 85% sensitivity and roughly 84% specificity obtained in cross-validation and 80%/75% obtained in testing.

V is reduced by 8 bases and J by 0 bases, leaving a spacing of 11 bases between them. The CDR3 starts with the cysteine, ends with the phenylalanine, and has 14 residues. The CDR3 DNA has 42 bases and is translated from base 1. The germline V gene (reference sequence) specifies LNHNV as CDR1 and YYDKDF as CDR2. Graves' hyperthyroidism was defined as stable when no progression to ophthalmopathy occurred over 18 months of follow-up. Hyperthyroidism patients were newly diagnosed, had a disease duration of under 2 months, and were aged 18 to 65 years. The study excluded patients with uncontrolled infections, other autoimmune diseases, pregnancy or lactation. Diagnoses relied on clinical symptoms, serum thyroxine and TRAb, thyroid ultrasound and orbital computed tomography. Total RNA was extracted with Trizol reagent, and quality was checked on an Agilent 2100 Bioanalyzer.

The receptor comes from a woman aged 30 to 39 with Graves' hyperthyroidism. Sequences were obtained from peripheral blood or thyroid tissue (not recorded which). The V and J genes are TRBV15 and TRBJ1-3, with no confidently assigned D gene. The nucleotide sequence is given as TGTGCCACCTCGGGCGCGGACTCTGGAAACACCATATATTTT. It encodes CATSGADSGNTIYF.